What follows are 28 T cell receptor beta chains derived from one specimen sequenced in a study of identical twins. TCRdb reprocessed the 5' RACE reads via MiXCR and lists one record per CDR3 protein. Of 400,000 to 550,000 distinct CDR3 sequences in the sample, less than 25% were seen once. The data also belong to a second study, concerning T cells expressing NK-cell markers.

The sample consisted of CD4+ T cells sorted from blood. The receptors were gathered from a woman aged 18-29 years in good health.

CDR3 coding DNA: TGTGCCAGCAGTGGTGGACTAGCGGGCGGGGAGCTGTTTTTT. Translated: CASSGGLAGGELFF. This rearrangement joins TRBV6-1 to TRBJ2-2; 11 nucleotides align to TRBD2. The V gene's germline CDR1 is MNHNS and CDR2 SASEGT. The CDR3 is 14 residues long. V trimming: 4 bases; J trimming: 7 bases; junction bases outside the gene matches: 2.

This clonotype was counted between two and nine times. The rearrangement joins TRBV5-1 to TRBJ1-2; the D gene is possibly TRBD1 (5 bases). The CDR3 has 17 amino acids. Germline values: CDR1 SGHRS, CDR2 YFSETQ. V lost 6 bases, J lost 4 bases, and 25 bases lay in between. CDR3 coding DNA: TGCGCCAGCACCTTCATTGATCCAGGGACCGACCCCTATGGCTACACCTTC. As protein: CASTFIDPGTDPYGYTF.

This clonotype came up many times. The CDR3 DNA reads TGTGCCAGCAGCACGGGACAGGGGTGGGCTACTGAAGCTTTCTTT. This encodes CASSTGQGWATEAFF. The V and J genes are TRBV7-6 and TRBJ1-1; 10 positions agree with TRBD1. CDR1 and CDR2 (germline): SGHVS, FNYEAQ. V gave up 5 bases and J gave up 5 bases; unmatched junction bases: 8. The CDR3 has 15 residues. Supplemented by reference TRBV7-6 and TRBJ1-1, the full variable domain reads GAGVSQSPRYKVTKRGQDVALRCDPISGHVSLYWYRQALGQGPEFLTYFNYEAQQDKSGLPNDRFSAERPEGSISTLTIQRTEQRDSAMYRCASSTGQGWATEAFFGQGTRLTVV.

In its sample, this clonotype was seen many times. This chain uses TRBV6-5 with TRBJ2-4; 7 bases line up with TRBD2. The CDR3 has 15 residues. Germline CDR1 is MNHEY and CDR2 is SVGAGI. V dropped 0 bases and J dropped 9; count of bases not matched to a gene: 8. Written as DNA, the CDR3 is TGTGCCAGCAGTTACTCGAGTGTAGGGGAGGGCATTCAGTACTTC. Translation: CASSYSSVGEGIQYF.

The chain employs TRBV4-2 and TRBJ2-3, with D perhaps matching TRBD1 or TRBD2 (5 bases each). CDR1 and CDR2 (germline): LGHNA, YNFKEQ. CDR3 length: 17 residues. The V gene lost 0 bases and the J gene lost 4 bases, with 17 bases spanning the gap. This CDR3 reads CASSQDLAGRNPDTQYF. The CDR3 nucleotides read TGTGCCAGCAGCCAAGACCTAGCAGGGCGGAACCCAGATACGCAGTATTTT.

This clonotype was observed at least ten times. This sequence joins TRBV4-2 and TRBJ1-5; D is ambiguous. The germline V gene has CDR1 LGHNA and CDR2 YNFKEQ. Trimming shortened V by 3 bases and J by 3 bases, and 3 bases separated the two germline ends. The CDR3 loop spans 12 amino acids. The DNA of the CDR3 is TGTGCCAGCAGCCACCCCAATCAGCCCCAGCATTTT. It encodes CASSHPNQPQHF.

This clonotype was seen only a few times. The CDR3 region is CASSRSPPASGFYNEQFF. CDR3 bases: TGCGCCAGCAGCCGATCCCCCCCGGCTAGCGGGTTCTACAATGAGCAGTTCTTC. This chain joins TRBV4-3 and TRBJ2-1; 8 positions agree with TRBD2. The CDR3 extends over 18 amino acids. Germline V CDR1 and CDR2: LGHNA, YSLEER. After removal of 4 bases from V and 3 bases from J, the junction contained 14 bases not matched to a gene.

This clonotype appeared many times. The chain couples TRBV4-3 to TRBJ2-1; TRBD2 matches 7 bases. The J segment lost 2 bases and the V segment lost 1 base, leaving 8 bases of the junction unmatched. The germline gives CDR1 LGHNA, CDR2 YSLEER. There are 17 residues in the CDR3. The CDR3 spells CASSQVIAGAPYNEQFF. The DNA of the CDR3 is TGCGCCAGCAGCCAAGTCATCGCGGGAGCCCCCTACAATGAGCAGTTCTTC.

CDR3 bases: TGTGCCAGCAGCCGGGGACTAGCGTCGGACTACGAGCAGTACTTC. It encodes CASSRGLASDYEQYF. The gene calls are TRBV7-2 and TRBJ2-7; 10 bases agree with TRBD2. The V segment lost 5 bases and the J segment 3 bases; nucleotides outside the gene matches: 7. CDR1 and CDR2 from the germline V gene are SGHTA and FQGNSA. There are 15 residues in the CDR3.

The genes are TRBV6-1 and TRBJ2-7; 9 bases agree with TRBD2. Looked up from germline, CDR1 is MNHNS and CDR2 is SASEGT. V lost 5 bases to trimming and J lost 5 bases; unmatched junction nucleotides: 4. CDR3 length: 13 residues. CDR3 bases: TGTGCCAGCAGTCTAGCGGGAACCAACGAGCAGTACTTC. This gives the protein CASSLAGTNEQYF.

This clonotype was picked up one time. The V call is TRBV27, the J call TRBJ1-4; D ambiguous. V lost 6 bases and J lost 6, with 8 bases in between. Germline CDR1 reads MNHEY; CDR2 reads SMNVEV (reference sequence). There are 12 residues in the CDR3. The CDR3 loop is CASSRRDEKLFF. CDR3 sequence (DNA): TGTGCCAGCAGCCGCAGAGATGAAAAACTGTTTTTT.

The V and J genes are TRBV7-8 and TRBJ2-2, with 7 bases lining up with TRBD2. CDR1 and CDR2 from the germline V gene are SGHVS and FQNEAQ. Trimming at V came to 2 bases and at J to 5 bases, leaving 8 bases not matched to a gene. This CDR3 has 16 residues. The CDR3 here is CASSLFAGVQTGELFF. In DNA, the CDR3 is TGTGCCAGCAGCTTATTTGCGGGAGTGCAAACCGGGGAGCTGTTTTTT.

This clonotype was seen a single time. V usage is TRBV9 and J usage is TRBJ2-3, with D hard to call. V was clipped by 1 base and J by 0 bases, with 6 bases between them. The CDR3 contains 14 residues. Germline lookup yields CDR1 SGDLS and CDR2 YYNGEE. CDR3 coding DNA: TGTGCCAGCAGCGTAATCGCTAGCACAGATACGCAGTATTTT. This translates into CASSVIASTDTQYF.

V and J are TRBV7-2 and TRBJ2-2; TRBD1 is a possible D gene (8 bases). The CDR3 loop spans 15 amino acids. The V gene's germline CDR1 is SGHTA and CDR2 FQGNSA. Trimming shortened V by 4 bases and J by 5 bases, and 14 bases separated the two germline ends. Here the CDR3 DNA reads TGTGCCAGCAGCTGGTACAGGGGGGGTACCGGGGAGCTGTTTTTT. This gives the protein CASSWYRGGTGELFF.

The V and J genes are TRBV12-3 or TRBV12-4 and TRBJ2-1; D is possibly TRBD2 (6 bases). V lost 2 bases and J lost 8, with 16 bases in between. This CDR3 spans 15 amino acids. The CDR3 nucleotides read TGTGCCAGCAGTTTACGGCGGGATGGGGTAGATGAGCAGTTCTTC. Encoded protein: CASSLRRDGVDEQFF.

With respect to this clonotype: One junction end disagrees with the germline gene, perhaps due to a read error. The V gene is TRBV5-1, the J gene TRBJ2-3; 7 nucleotides line up with TRBD1. CDR3 length equals 15 residues. From germline, CDR1 is SGHRS and CDR2 YFSETQ. CDR3 amino acids: CASSRAKGGTDTKYF. CDR3 bases: TGCGCCAGCAGTCGGGCCAAAGGGGGCACAGATACGAAGTATTTT.

The count of this clonotype is one. The chain recombines TRBV6-1 with TRBJ2-3; TRBD2 agrees at 7 bases. Looked up from germline, CDR1 is MNHNS and CDR2 is SASEGT. Germline trimming cut 7 bases from V and 1 base from J; bases unmatched to any gene: 8. This CDR3 spans 15 amino acids. For the CDR3, the DNA is TGTGCCAGCACCGCCTTAGCGGGTGGCACAGATACGCAGTATTTT. Protein sequence: CASTALAGGTDTQYF.

This chain joins TRBV5-1 and TRBJ2-7; 8 bases are a match to TRBD2. The CDR3 covers 17 residues. CDR1 and CDR2 (germline): SGHRS, YFSETQ. The junction had 9 bases not matched to a gene; V was cut back by 1 base and J by 0 bases. CDR3 protein: CASSLPRGGRTSYEQYF. In DNA form, the CDR3 reads TGCGCCAGCAGCTTGCCCCGGGGGGGAAGGACCTCCTACGAGCAGTACTTC.

This clonotype was observed many times. This rearrangement joins TRBV29-1 to TRBJ2-7; D possibly corresponds to TRBD1 (5 bases). Germline V lookup: CDR1 SQVTM, CDR2 ANQGSEA. The CDR3 loop spans 14 amino acids. With 5 bases removed from V and 2 bases from J, the gap between germline ends came to 16 bases. In DNA form, the CDR3 reads TGCAGCGTTACACACCAGGGCAAAGCCTACGAGCAGTACTTC. As protein: CSVTHQGKAYEQYF.

J is TRBJ1-2 and V is TRBV12-3 or TRBV12-4; the D gene is possibly TRBD1 (5 bases). The ends were cut back, 0 bases at V and 4 bases at J, with 12 bases in the middle. The CDR3 spans 15 residues. The CDR3 region is CASSLADSSVYGYTF. The CDR3 region has the DNA TGTGCCAGCAGTTTAGCCGACAGTTCCGTCTATGGCTACACCTTC.

A few counts support this clonotype. The chain recombines TRBV20-1 with TRBJ2-3; D is perhaps TRBD2 (5 bases). V was clipped by 3 bases and J by 2 bases, with 9 bases between them. The CDR3 is made up of 13 amino acids. Germline CDR1 DFQATT, CDR2 SNEGSKA (reference sequence). The CDR3: CSASGRYTDTQYF. CDR3 DNA sequence: TGCAGTGCTAGTGGGAGATACACAGATACGCAGTATTTT.

This rearrangement joins TRBV6-2 or TRBV6-3 to TRBJ2-3, with D uncertain. The CDR3 consists of 13 residues. Trimming removed 2 bases at V and 2 bases at J, with 5 bases between. Germline V gives CDR1 MNHEY, CDR2 SVGEGT. CDR3 region: CASSYRATDTQYF. CDR3 DNA sequence: TGTGCCAGCAGTTACAGGGCCACAGATACGCAGTATTTT.

This clonotype was counted between two and nine times. J is TRBJ1-4 and V is TRBV19, with unresolved D. This CDR3 comprises 14 residues. The germline V gene has CDR1 LNHDA and CDR2 SQIVND (reference sequence). Between the trimmed V and J ends, which lost 5 bases and 0 bases, there was a span of 7 bases. The CDR3 spells CASSLLTTNEKLFF. The CDR3 bases are TGTGCCAGTAGTCTCTTAACAACTAATGAAAAACTGTTTTTT.

The CDR3 loop reads CASSLPGASREQYF. In DNA, the CDR3 is TGTGCCAGCAGCCTGCCCGGTGCTTCGCGCGAGCAGTACTTC. The chain joins TRBV3-1 to TRBJ2-7; the D is unclear. Trimming stripped 4 bases from V and 6 bases from J, with 16 bases between. From germline, CDR1 is LGHDT and CDR2 YNNKEL (reference sequence). This CDR3 is 14 amino acids long.

The chain employs TRBV20-1 and TRBJ2-5; 7 positions agree with TRBD2. J gave up 1 base and V 0 bases, and 2 bases lay outside the gene matches. The V gene's germline CDR1 is DFQATT and CDR2 SNEGSKA (reference sequence). CDR3 length: 14 amino acids. The DNA of the CDR3 is TGCAGTGCTAGAGATCTAGCGGTCCAAGAGACCCAGTACTTC. Its protein product is CSARDLAVQETQYF.

This chain uses TRBV20-1 with TRBJ1-4, with 10 nucleotides matching TRBD1. The germline gives CDR1 DFQATT, CDR2 SNEGSKA (reference sequence). The V and J ends lost 5 bases and 7 bases, in that order; junction bases with no gene match: 7. This CDR3 contains 14 residues. The CDR3 DNA reads as TGCAGTGCTCGATCCGGGACAGGGGCTGAAAAACTGTTTTTT. It specifies CSARSGTGAEKLFF.

The rearrangement links TRBV11-3 to TRBJ2-7, with D hard to call. The CDR3 totals 12 residues. Germline V gene sequence: CDR1 SGHNT, CDR2 YENEEA. Trimming took off 0 bases at V and 5 bases at J, with 5 bases between the two ends. Here the CDR3 DNA reads TGTGCCAGCAGCTTAGATAACCACGAGCAGTACTTC. This sequence encodes CASSLDNHEQYF. The full variable domain, in which reference TRBV11-3 and TRBJ2-7 provide the parts outside the CDR3, is EAGVVQSPRYKIIEKKQPVAFWCNPISGHNTLYWYLQNLGQGPELLIRYENEEAVDDSQLPKDRFSAERLKGVDSTLKIQPAELGDSAVYLCASSLDNHEQYFGPGTRLTVT.

The rearrangement links TRBV5-1 to TRBJ2-7, with no clear D. Germline V gene lookup returns CDR1 SGHRS and CDR2 YFSETQ. Trimming stripped 0 bases from V and 0 bases from J, with 4 bases between. CDR3 length: 13 amino acids. CDR3 sequence: CASSLVPSYEQYF. DNA of the CDR3: TGCGCCAGCAGCTTGGTTCCCTCCTACGAGCAGTACTTC.